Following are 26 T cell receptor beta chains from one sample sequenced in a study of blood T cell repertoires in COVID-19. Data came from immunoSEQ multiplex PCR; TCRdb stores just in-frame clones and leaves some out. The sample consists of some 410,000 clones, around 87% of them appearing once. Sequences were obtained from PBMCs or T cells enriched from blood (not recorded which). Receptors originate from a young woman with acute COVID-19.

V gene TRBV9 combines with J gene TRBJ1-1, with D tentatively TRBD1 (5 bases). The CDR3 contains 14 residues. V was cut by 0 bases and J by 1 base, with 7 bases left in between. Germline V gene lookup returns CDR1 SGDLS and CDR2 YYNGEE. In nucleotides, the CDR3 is TGTGCCAGCAGCGTAGAGGGGCAGAACACTGAAGCTTTCTTT. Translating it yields CASSVEGQNTEAFF.

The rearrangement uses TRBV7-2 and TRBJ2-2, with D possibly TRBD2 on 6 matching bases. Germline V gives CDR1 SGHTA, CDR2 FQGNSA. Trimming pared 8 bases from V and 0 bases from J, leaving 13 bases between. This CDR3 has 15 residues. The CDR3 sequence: CASGSSVTNTGELFF. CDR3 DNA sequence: TGTGCCAGCGGTTCTAGCGTGACGAACACCGGGGAGCTGTTTTTT.

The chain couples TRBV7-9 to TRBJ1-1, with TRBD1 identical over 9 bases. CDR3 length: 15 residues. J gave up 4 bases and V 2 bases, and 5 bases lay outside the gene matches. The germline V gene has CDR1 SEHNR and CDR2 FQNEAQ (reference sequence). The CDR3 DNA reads TGTGCCAGCAGCTTACGAGGGACAGGGCCCACTGAAGCTTTCTTT. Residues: CASSLRGTGPTEAFF.

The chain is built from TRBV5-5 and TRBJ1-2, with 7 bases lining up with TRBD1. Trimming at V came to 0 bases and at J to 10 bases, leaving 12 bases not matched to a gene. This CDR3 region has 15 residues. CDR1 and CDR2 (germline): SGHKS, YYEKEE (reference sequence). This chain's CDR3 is CASSLVTGKVWVYTF. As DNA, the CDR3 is TGTGCCAGCAGCTTGGTGACAGGGAAGGTTTGGGTCTACACCTTC.

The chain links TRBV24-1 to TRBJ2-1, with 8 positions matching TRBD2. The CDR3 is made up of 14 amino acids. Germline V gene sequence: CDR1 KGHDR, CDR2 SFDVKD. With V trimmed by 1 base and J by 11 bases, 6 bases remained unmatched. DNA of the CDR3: TGTGCCACCAGTGATTTCTCGGGGGGGGCCAAGCAGTTCTTC. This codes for CATSDFSGGAKQFF.

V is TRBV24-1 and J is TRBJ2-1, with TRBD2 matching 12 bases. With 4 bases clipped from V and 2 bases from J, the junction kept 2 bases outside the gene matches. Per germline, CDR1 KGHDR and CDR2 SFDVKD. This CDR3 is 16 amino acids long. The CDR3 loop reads CATSEASGGAYNEQFF. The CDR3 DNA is TGTGCCACCAGTGAGGCTAGCGGGGGGGCCTACAATGAGCAGTTCTTC.

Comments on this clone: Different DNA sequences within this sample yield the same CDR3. CDR3 in amino acids: CASSPQANTEAFF. DNA for the CDR3: TGTGCCAGCTCACCGCAGGCGAACACTGAAGCTTTCTTT. The chain links TRBV18 to TRBJ1-1; D unclear. The germline V gene has CDR1 KGHSH and CDR2 LQKENI. CDR3 length: 13 residues. V lost 3 bases and J 1 base, leaving 6 bases between the germline ends.

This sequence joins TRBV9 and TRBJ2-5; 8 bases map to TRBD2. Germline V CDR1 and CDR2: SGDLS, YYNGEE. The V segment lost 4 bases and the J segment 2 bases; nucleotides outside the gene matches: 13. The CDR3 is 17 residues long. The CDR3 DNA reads TGTGCCAGCAGCCCAGGGCTCGGAGCGGGGGCACAAGAGACCCAGTACTTC. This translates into CASSPGLGAGAQETQYF.

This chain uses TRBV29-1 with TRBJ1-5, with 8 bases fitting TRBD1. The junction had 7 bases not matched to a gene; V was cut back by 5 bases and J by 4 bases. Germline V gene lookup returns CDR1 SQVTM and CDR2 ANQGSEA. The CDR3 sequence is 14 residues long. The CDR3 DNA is TGCAGCGTTAATGACAGGGGTGGAAATCAGCCCCAGCATTTT. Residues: CSVNDRGGNQPQHF.

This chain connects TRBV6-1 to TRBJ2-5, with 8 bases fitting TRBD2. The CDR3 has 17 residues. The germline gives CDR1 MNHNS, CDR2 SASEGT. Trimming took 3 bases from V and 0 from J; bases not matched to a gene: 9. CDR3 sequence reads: CASSDPRKRGNQETQYF. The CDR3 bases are TGTGCCAGCAGTGACCCCCGGAAGCGGGGGAACCAAGAGACCCAGTACTTC.

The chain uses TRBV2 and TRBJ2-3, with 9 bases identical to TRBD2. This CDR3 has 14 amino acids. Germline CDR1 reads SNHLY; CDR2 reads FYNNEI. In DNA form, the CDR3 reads TGTGCGGGGTCGGCTAGCGGGGGCACAGATACGCAGTATTTT. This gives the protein CAGSASGGTDTQYF. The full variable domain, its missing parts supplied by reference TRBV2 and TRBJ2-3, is EPEVTQTPSHQVTQMGQEVILRCVPISNHLYFYWYRQILGQKVEFLVSFYNNEISEKSEIFDDQFSVERPDGSNFTLKIRSTKLEDSAMYFCAGSASGGTDTQYFGPGTRLTVL.

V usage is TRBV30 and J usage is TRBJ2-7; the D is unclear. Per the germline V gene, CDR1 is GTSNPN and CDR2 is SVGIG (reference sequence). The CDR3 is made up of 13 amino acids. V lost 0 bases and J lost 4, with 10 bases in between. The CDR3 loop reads CAWSVGLEYEQYF. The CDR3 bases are TGTGCCTGGAGTGTTGGCCTAGAATACGAGCAGTACTTC.

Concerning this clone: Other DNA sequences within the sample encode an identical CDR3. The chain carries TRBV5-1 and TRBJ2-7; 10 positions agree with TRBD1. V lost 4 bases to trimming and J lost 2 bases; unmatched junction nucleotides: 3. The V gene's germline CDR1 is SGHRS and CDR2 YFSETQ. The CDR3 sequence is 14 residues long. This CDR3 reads CASSAGQGPYEQYF. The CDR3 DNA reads TGCGCCAGCAGCGCGGGACAGGGGCCCTACGAGCAGTACTTC. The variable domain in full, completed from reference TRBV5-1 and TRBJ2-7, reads KAGVTQTPRYLIKTRGQQVTLSCSPISGHRSVSWYQQTPGQGLQFLFEYFSETQRNKGNFPGRFSGRQFSNSRSEMNVSTLELGDSALYLCASSAGQGPYEQYFGPGTRLTVT.

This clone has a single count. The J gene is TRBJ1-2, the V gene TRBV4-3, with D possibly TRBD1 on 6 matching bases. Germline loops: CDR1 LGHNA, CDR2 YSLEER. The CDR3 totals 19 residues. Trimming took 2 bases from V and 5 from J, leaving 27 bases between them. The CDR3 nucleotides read TGCGCCAGCAGCCAATTGGGCACGGACAGCAATACTCCCTTATATGGCTACACCTTC. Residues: CASSQLGTDSNTPLYGYTF.

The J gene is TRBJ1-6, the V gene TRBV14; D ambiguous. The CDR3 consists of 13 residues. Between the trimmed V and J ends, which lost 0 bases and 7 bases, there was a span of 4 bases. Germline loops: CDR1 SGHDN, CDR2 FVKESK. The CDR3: CASSQDVNSPLHF. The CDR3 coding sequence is TGTGCCAGCAGCCAAGACGTGAATTCACCCCTCCACTTT.

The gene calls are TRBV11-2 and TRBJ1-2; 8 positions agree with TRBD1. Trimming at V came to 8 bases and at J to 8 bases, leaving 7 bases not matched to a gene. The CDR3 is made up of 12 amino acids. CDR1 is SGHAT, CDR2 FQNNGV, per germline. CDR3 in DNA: TGTGCCAGCTCGCAGGGGGCCAGGGGCTACACCTTC. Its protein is CASSQGARGYTF.

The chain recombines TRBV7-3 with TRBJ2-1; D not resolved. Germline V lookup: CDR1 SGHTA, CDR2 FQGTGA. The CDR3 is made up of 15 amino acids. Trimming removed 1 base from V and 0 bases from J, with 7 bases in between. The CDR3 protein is CASSLIRSSYNEQFF. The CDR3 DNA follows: TGTGCCAGCAGCTTAATCCGGAGCTCCTACAATGAGCAGTTCTTC.

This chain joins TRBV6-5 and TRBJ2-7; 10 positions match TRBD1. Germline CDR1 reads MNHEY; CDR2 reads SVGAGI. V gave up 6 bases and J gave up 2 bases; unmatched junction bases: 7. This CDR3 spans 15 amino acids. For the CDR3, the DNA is TGTGCCAGCAGACCAGGACAGGGGGGCGCCTACGAGCAGTACTTC. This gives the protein CASRPGQGGAYEQYF.

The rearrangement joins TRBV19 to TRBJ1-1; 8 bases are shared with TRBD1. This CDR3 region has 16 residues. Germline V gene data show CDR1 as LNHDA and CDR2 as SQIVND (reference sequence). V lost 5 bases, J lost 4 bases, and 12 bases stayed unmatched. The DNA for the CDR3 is TGTGCCAGTAGTCCCGGGACAGGACGCCCCCTCACTGAAGCTTTCTTT. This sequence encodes CASSPGTGRPLTEAFF.

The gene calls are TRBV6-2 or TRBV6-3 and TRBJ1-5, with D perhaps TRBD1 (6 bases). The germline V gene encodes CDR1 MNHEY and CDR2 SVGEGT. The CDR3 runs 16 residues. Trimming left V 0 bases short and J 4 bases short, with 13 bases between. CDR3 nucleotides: TGTGCCAGCAGTTACTCCGTTGGACAGTCAAATCAGCCCCAGCATTTT. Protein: CASSYSVGQSNQPQHF.

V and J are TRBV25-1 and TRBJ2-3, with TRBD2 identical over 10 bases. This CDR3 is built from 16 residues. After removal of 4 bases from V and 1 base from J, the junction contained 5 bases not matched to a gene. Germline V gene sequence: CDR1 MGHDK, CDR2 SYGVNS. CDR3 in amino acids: CASSVSGGIGTDTQYF. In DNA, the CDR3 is TGTGCCAGCAGTGTTAGCGGGGGGATTGGCACAGATACGCAGTATTTT. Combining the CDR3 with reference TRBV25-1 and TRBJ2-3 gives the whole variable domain EADIYQTPRYLVIGTGKKITLECSQTMGHDKMYWYQQDPGMELHLIHYSYGVNSTEKGDLSSESTVSRIRTEHFPLTLESARPSHTSQYLCASSVSGGIGTDTQYFGPGTRLTVL.

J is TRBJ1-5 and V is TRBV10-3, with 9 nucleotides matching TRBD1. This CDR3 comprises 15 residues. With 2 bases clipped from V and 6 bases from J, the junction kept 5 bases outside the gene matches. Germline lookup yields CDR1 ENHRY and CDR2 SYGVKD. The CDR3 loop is CAISESGQGSQPQHF. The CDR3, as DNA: TGTGCCATCAGTGAGAGCGGACAGGGGAGTCAGCCCCAGCATTTT.

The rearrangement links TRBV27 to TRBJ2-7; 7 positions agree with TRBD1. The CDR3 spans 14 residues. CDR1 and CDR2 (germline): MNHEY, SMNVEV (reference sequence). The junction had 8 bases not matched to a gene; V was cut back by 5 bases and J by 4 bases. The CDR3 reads CASSRDRSLYEQYF. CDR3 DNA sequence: TGTGCCAGCAGTCGGGACAGATCGTTGTACGAGCAGTACTTC.

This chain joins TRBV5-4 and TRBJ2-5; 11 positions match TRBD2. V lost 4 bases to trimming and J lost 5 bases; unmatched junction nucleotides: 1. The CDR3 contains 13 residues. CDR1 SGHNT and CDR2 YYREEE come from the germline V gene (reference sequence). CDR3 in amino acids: CASSGTSGETQYF. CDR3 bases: TGTGCCAGCAGCGGGACTAGCGGTGAGACCCAGTACTTC. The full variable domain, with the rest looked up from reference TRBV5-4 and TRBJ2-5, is ETGVTQSPTHLIKTRGQQVTLRCSSQSGHNTVSWYQQALGQGPQFIFQYYREEENGRGNFPPRFSGLQFPNYSSELNVNALELDDSALYLCASSGTSGETQYFGPGTRLLVL.

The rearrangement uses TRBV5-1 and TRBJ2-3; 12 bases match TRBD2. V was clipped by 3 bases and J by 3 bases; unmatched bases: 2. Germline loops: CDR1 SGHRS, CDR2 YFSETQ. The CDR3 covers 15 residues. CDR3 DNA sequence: TGCGCCAGCAGCTATGGACTAGCGGGGACAGATACGCAGTATTTT. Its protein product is CASSYGLAGTDTQYF.

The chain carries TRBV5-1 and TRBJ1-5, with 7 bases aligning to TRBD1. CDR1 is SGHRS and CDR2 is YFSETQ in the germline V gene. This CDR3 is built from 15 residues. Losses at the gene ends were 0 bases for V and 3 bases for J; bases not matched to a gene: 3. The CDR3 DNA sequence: TGCGCCAGCAGCTTGGCGGGACAGCCCAATCAGCCCCAGCATTTT. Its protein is CASSLAGQPNQPQHF.